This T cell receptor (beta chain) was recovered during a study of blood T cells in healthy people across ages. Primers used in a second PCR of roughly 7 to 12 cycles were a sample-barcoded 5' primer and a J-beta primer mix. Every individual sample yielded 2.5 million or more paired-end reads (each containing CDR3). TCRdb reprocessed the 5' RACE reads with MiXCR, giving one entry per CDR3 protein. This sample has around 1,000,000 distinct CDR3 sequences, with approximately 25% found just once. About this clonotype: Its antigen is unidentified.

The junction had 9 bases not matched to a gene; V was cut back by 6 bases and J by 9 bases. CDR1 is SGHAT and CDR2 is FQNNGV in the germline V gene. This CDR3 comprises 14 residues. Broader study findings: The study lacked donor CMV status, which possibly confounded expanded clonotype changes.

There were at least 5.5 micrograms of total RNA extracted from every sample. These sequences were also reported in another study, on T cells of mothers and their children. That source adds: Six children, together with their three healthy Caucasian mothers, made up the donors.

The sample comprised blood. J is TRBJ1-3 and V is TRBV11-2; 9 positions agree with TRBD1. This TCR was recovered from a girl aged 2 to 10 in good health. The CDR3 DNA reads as TGTGCCAGCAGTCCTACAGGGGGCAGCGGCACCATATATTTT. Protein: CASSPTGGSGTIYF.